Listed below are T cell receptor beta chains from one sample, sequenced in a study of CD8 T cells in ankylosing spondylitis. TCRdb re-called the 5' RACE reads through MiXCR, storing one row per CDR3 protein. The repertoire holds 300,000 to 400,000 distinct CDR3 sequences, approximately 14% seen once, with approximately 0.99% in the top ten. Sequenced input: blood, either unsorted or a sorted T cell fraction (not recorded which). All receptors derive from a male donor with ankylosing spondylitis or in good health (not recorded which). Each CDR3 is given with its conserved first and last residue. D genes are given only for firm matches. Only part of the rows carry a size: once, few, many, or a class if the clone is expanded.

j_call: TRBJ1-5; d_call: .; v_call: TRBV10-2; clone_size: many; cdr3_aa: CATAWGGEGQPQHF; cdr3_nt: TGCGCCACGGCCTGGGGGGGCGAGGGACAGCCCCAGCATTTT
j_call: TRBJ2-7; d_call: .; v_call: TRBV19; clone_size: .; cdr3_aa: CASRARGPYEQYF; cdr3_nt: TGTGCCAGCCGAGCGAGGGGCCCCTACGAGCAGTACTTC
j_call: TRBJ2-1; d_call: TRBD2; v_call: TRBV5-5; clone_size: .; cdr3_aa: CASSVGLAGHEQFF; cdr3_nt: TGTGCCAGCAGCGTGGGACTAGCGGGGCATGAGCAGTTCTTC
j_call: TRBJ1-1; d_call: .; v_call: TRBV7-2; clone_size: .; cdr3_aa: CASSLGGGPTEAFF; cdr3_nt: TGTGCCAGCAGCTTAGGGGGGGGGCCAACTGAAGCTTTCTTT
j_call: TRBJ1-1; d_call: .; v_call: TRBV7-9; clone_size: few; cdr3_aa: CASSVLQGGAEAFF; cdr3_nt: TGTGCCAGCAGCGTCTTACAGGGAGGGGCTGAAGCTTTCTTT
j_call: TRBJ2-7; d_call: TRBD2; v_call: TRBV6-8; clone_size: .; cdr3_aa: CASRPFAGEYYEQYF; cdr3_nt: TGTGCCAGCAGACCCTTCGCGGGAGAATACTACGAGCAGTACTTC
j_call: TRBJ2-5; d_call: .; v_call: TRBV5-1; clone_size: .; cdr3_aa: CASSFKGAGQETQYF; cdr3_nt: TGCGCCAGCAGCTTTAAGGGAGCGGGCCAAGAGACCCAGTACTTC
j_call: TRBJ2-7; d_call: .; v_call: TRBV3-1; clone_size: .; cdr3_aa: CASSQDATATYEQYF; cdr3_nt: TGTGCCAGCAGCCAAGATGCGACAGCTACCTACGAGCAGTACTTC
j_call: TRBJ1-1; d_call: .; v_call: TRBV20-1; clone_size: few; cdr3_aa: CSAHSTGLDTEAFF; cdr3_nt: TGCAGTGCCCATTCCACAGGGTTAGACACTGAAGCTTTCTTT
j_call: TRBJ2-3; d_call: TRBD2; v_call: TRBV4-1; clone_size: few; cdr3_aa: CASSQGVSGRLDTQYF; cdr3_nt: TGCGCCAGCAGCCAGGGCGTTAGCGGGAGATTAGATACGCAGTATTTT
j_call: TRBJ1-5; d_call: TRBD1; v_call: TRBV19; clone_size: .; cdr3_aa: CASRGTGIGQPQHF; cdr3_nt: TGTGCCAGTAGAGGGACAGGGATTGGGCAGCCCCAGCATTTT
j_call: TRBJ2-7; d_call: .; v_call: TRBV6-5; clone_size: .; cdr3_aa: CASSYSMRKSEQYF; cdr3_nt: TGTGCCAGCAGTTACTCGATGAGGAAGAGCGAGCAGTACTTC
j_call: TRBJ1-1; d_call: .; v_call: TRBV3-1; clone_size: .; cdr3_aa: CASSPALGGTEAFF; cdr3_nt: TGTGCCAGCAGCCCAGCCCTGGGGGGCACTGAAGCTTTCTTT
j_call: TRBJ2-5; d_call: TRBD1; v_call: TRBV7-2; clone_size: .; cdr3_aa: CASSLGQGATQYF; cdr3_nt: TGTGCCAGCAGCCTAGGACAGGGCGCGACCCAGTACTTC
j_call: TRBJ2-5; d_call: .; v_call: TRBV6-1; clone_size: few; cdr3_aa: CATRRGSQETQYF; cdr3_nt: TGTGCCACAAGGAGAGGTTCCCAAGAGACCCAGTACTTC
j_call: TRBJ2-3; d_call: .; v_call: TRBV20-1; clone_size: few; cdr3_aa: CSANRGRTDTQYF; cdr3_nt: TGCAGTGCTAACCGAGGTCGCACAGATACGCAGTATTTT
j_call: TRBJ1-4; d_call: .; v_call: TRBV5-1; clone_size: .; cdr3_aa: CASSWTATNEKLFF; cdr3_nt: TGCGCCAGCAGCTGGACGGCAACTAATGAAAAACTGTTTTTT
j_call: TRBJ1-4; d_call: .; v_call: TRBV27; clone_size: many; cdr3_aa: CASSLFPPRTATNEKLFF; cdr3_nt: TGTGCCAGCAGTTTATTCCCCCCACGGACAGCAACTAATGAAAAACTGTTTTTT
j_call: TRBJ1-5; d_call: .; v_call: TRBV5-1; clone_size: many; cdr3_aa: CASSPDGQRNQPQHF; cdr3_nt: TGCGCCAGCAGCCCGGATGGACAGAGGAATCAGCCCCAGCATTTT
j_call: TRBJ1-1; d_call: TRBD1; v_call: TRBV7-9; clone_size: .; cdr3_aa: CASSNPRDSEKAFF; cdr3_nt: TGTGCCAGCAGCAACCCCCGGGACAGTGAAAAAGCTTTCTTT
j_call: TRBJ1-1; d_call: .; v_call: TRBV29-1; clone_size: many; cdr3_aa: CSGKESDTEAFF; cdr3_nt: TGCAGCGGGAAGGAGTCGGACACTGAAGCTTTCTTT
j_call: TRBJ1-1; d_call: .; v_call: TRBV6-1; clone_size: few; cdr3_aa: CASNARQMNTEAFF; cdr3_nt: TGTGCCAGCAACGCAAGACAAATGAACACTGAAGCTTTCTTT
j_call: TRBJ2-5; d_call: .; v_call: TRBV5-1; clone_size: few; cdr3_aa: CASSEIGGLEETQYF; cdr3_nt: TGCGCCAGCAGCGAGATCGGGGGATTGGAAGAGACCCAGTACTTC
j_call: TRBJ2-1; d_call: .; v_call: TRBV5-1; clone_size: .; cdr3_aa: CASSLASRNNEQFF; cdr3_nt: TGCGCCAGCAGCTTGGCCTCGCGAAACAATGAGCAGTTCTTC
j_call: TRBJ2-7; d_call: .; v_call: TRBV6-5; clone_size: few; cdr3_aa: CASSYSGGWAHEQYF; cdr3_nt: TGTGCCAGCAGTTACTCGGGCGGGTGGGCCCACGAGCAGTACTTC
j_call: TRBJ2-3; d_call: .; v_call: TRBV4-1; clone_size: .; cdr3_aa: CASSQAFSTDTQYF; cdr3_nt: TGCGCCAGCAGCCAAGCATTTTCCACAGATACGCAGTATTTT
j_call: TRBJ2-7; d_call: .; v_call: TRBV10-3; clone_size: .; cdr3_aa: CAISEIEGGEQYF; cdr3_nt: TGTGCCATCAGTGAGATCGAAGGGGGCGAGCAGTACTTC
j_call: TRBJ2-1; d_call: .; v_call: TRBV3-1; clone_size: .; cdr3_aa: CASSQDPINEQFF; cdr3_nt: TGTGCCAGCAGCCAAGATCCGATTAATGAGCAGTTCTTC
j_call: TRBJ1-2; d_call: TRBD1; v_call: TRBV5-1; clone_size: .; cdr3_aa: CASSGTADGYTF; cdr3_nt: TGCGCCAGCAGCGGGACAGCTGATGGCTACACCTTC
j_call: TRBJ1-4; d_call: .; v_call: TRBV12-3/TRBV12-4; clone_size: few; cdr3_aa: CASSLGAVGPNEKLFF; cdr3_nt: TGTGCCAGCAGTTTAGGGGCGGTCGGGCCTAATGAAAAACTGTTTTTT
j_call: TRBJ1-1; d_call: TRBD1; v_call: TRBV25-1; clone_size: few; cdr3_aa: CASSGQGAMNTEAFF; cdr3_nt: TGTGCCAGCAGTGGGCAGGGGGCAATGAACACTGAAGCTTTCTTT
j_call: TRBJ2-2; d_call: .; v_call: TRBV19; clone_size: .; cdr3_aa: CASSVSQGGNTGELFF; cdr3_nt: TGTGCCAGTAGTGTTTCTCAGGGTGGGAACACCGGGGAGCTGTTTTTT
j_call: TRBJ2-3; d_call: .; v_call: TRBV7-2; clone_size: few; cdr3_aa: CASSLGDGSTDTQYF; cdr3_nt: TGTGCCAGCAGCTTGGGGGACGGGAGCACAGATACGCAGTATTTT
j_call: TRBJ2-1; d_call: TRBD2; v_call: TRBV18; clone_size: .; cdr3_aa: CASSTGLARRGEQFF; cdr3_nt: TGTGCCAGCTCAACGGGACTAGCGCGAAGGGGGGAGCAGTTCTTC
j_call: TRBJ2-3; d_call: .; v_call: TRBV6-1; clone_size: .; cdr3_aa: CASSEGALRDTQYF; cdr3_nt: TGTGCCAGCAGTGAGGGGGCATTACGAGATACGCAGTATTTT
j_call: TRBJ2-7; d_call: .; v_call: TRBV3-1; clone_size: .; cdr3_aa: CASSQDAGNSYEQYF; cdr3_nt: TGTGCCAGCAGCCAAGATGCTGGCAACTCCTACGAGCAGTACTTC
j_call: TRBJ2-1; d_call: .; v_call: TRBV20-1; clone_size: few; cdr3_aa: CSARKTGDEQFF; cdr3_nt: TGCAGTGCCCGCAAGACGGGCGATGAGCAGTTCTTC
j_call: TRBJ2-5; d_call: .; v_call: TRBV10-1; clone_size: few; cdr3_aa: CASSESRGTQETQYF; cdr3_nt: TGCGCCAGCAGTGAGTCCCGGGGGACCCAAGAGACCCAGTACTTC
j_call: TRBJ1-3; d_call: .; v_call: TRBV25-1; clone_size: many; cdr3_aa: CASSAGTIEGNTIYF; cdr3_nt: TGTGCCAGCAGCGCCGGGACCATCGAGGGAAACACCATATATTTT
j_call: TRBJ2-2; d_call: .; v_call: TRBV2; clone_size: few; cdr3_aa: CARGTGNTGELFF; cdr3_nt: TGTGCCAGAGGGACTGGGAACACCGGGGAGCTGTTTTTT
j_call: TRBJ2-7; d_call: .; v_call: TRBV29-1; clone_size: .; cdr3_aa: CSAVAPDSSYEQYF; cdr3_nt: TGCAGCGCCGTCGCCCCGGACAGCTCCTACGAGCAGTACTTC
j_call: TRBJ2-5; d_call: TRBD2; v_call: TRBV5-1; clone_size: .; cdr3_aa: CASSLSGGTGETQYF; cdr3_nt: TGCGCCAGCAGCTTGAGCGGGGGGACGGGCGAGACCCAGTACTTC
j_call: TRBJ2-5; d_call: .; v_call: TRBV4-2; clone_size: few; cdr3_aa: CASSPGGQYQETQYF; cdr3_nt: TGTGCCAGCAGCCCCGGTGGCCAGTACCAAGAGACCCAGTACTTC
j_call: TRBJ1-6; d_call: .; v_call: TRBV10-3; clone_size: .; cdr3_aa: CAISHDRSNSPLHF; cdr3_nt: TGTGCCATCAGCCACGACAGGAGCAATTCACCCCTCCACTTT